Presented here are 18 T cell receptor beta chains from one specimen sequenced in a study of beta chain features in type 1 diabetes. Expressed TCRB transcripts were sequenced because the isolated RNA had all been reverse transcribed beforehand. TCRdb keeps only in-frame clones here, not all; method: immunoSEQ multiplex PCR. The sample holds 400,000 to 550,000 clones; around 10% are singletons and the top ten take 0.045% to 0.06%. Sequencing was done on a sample of naive CD4+ T cells from blood. These receptor sequences come from a woman between 18 and 29 years old in good health.

This clone has a handful of counts. The rearrangement uses TRBV18 and TRBJ2-7; the D is unclear. The length of the CDR3 is 13 residues. Germline V lookup: CDR1 KGHSH, CDR2 LQKENI. With 3 bases removed from V and 3 bases from J, the gap between germline ends came to 9 bases. CDR3 DNA: TGTGCCAGCTCACCCGGGCCCCTCTACGAGCAGTACGTC. It codes for CASSPGPLYEQYV.

This clone was detected a few times. This sequence joins TRBV7-8 and TRBJ2-7, with 11 bases matching TRBD1. The CDR3 has 19 amino acids. With 5 bases clipped from V and 3 bases from J, the junction kept 18 bases outside the gene matches. Germline V gene lookup returns CDR1 SGHVS and CDR2 FQNEAQ. The CDR3 coding sequence is TGTGCCAGCAGCCCCCGGGACAGGGGGAGACGCTCAAACCACTACGAGCAGTACGTC. It translates to CASSPRDRGRRSNHYEQYV.

In this sample, this clone turned up a few times. The J gene is TRBJ2-4, the V gene TRBV7-9; TRBD2 is a possible D gene (6 bases). The CDR3 consists of 15 residues. Germline V CDR1 and CDR2: SEHNR, FQNEAQ (reference sequence). The germline V and J ends were trimmed by 6 bases and 0 bases, with 12 bases remaining between them. The CDR3 here is CASRRGTGAKNIQYF. The CDR3 DNA is TGTGCCAGCAGACGGGGGACGGGAGCCAAAAACATTCAGTACTTC.

This clone was seen more than once but under ten times. The genes are TRBV5-4 and TRBJ2-3, with 8 bases identical to TRBD2. The CDR3 covers 18 residues. Germline V gene data show CDR1 as SGHNT and CDR2 as YYREEE (reference sequence). Trimming removed 4 bases from V and 0 bases from J; junction bases left unmatched: 13. CDR3 DNA: TGTGCCAGCAGCCTTTCCCGCGGGGGGTTCCCTAGCACAGATACGCAGTATTTT. It translates to CASSLSRGGFPSTDTQYF.

A few counts support this clone. J is TRBJ2-1 and V is TRBV15, with D perhaps TRBD2 (5 bases). The CDR3 covers 13 residues. The germline V and J ends were trimmed by 5 bases and 1 base, with 6 bases remaining between them. Germline V CDR1 and CDR2: LNHNV, YYDKDF (reference sequence). CDR3 sequence: CATSGSSYNEQFF. Here the CDR3 DNA reads TGTGCCACCAGCGGGAGTTCCTACAATGAGCAGTTCTTC.

The count of this clone is one. The chain links TRBV7-3 to TRBJ2-3, with unresolved D. The ends were cut back, 4 bases at V and 5 bases at J, with 13 bases in the middle. Germline V gene data show CDR1 as SGHTA and CDR2 as FQGTGA. The CDR3 covers 14 residues. CDR3 in amino acids: CASSYQGTGDTQYF. The CDR3 DNA is TGTGCCAGCAGCTATCAAGGTACGGGAGATACGCAGTATTTT.

This chain links TRBV29-1 with TRBJ1-2, with D uncertain. CDR1 and CDR2 from the germline V gene are SQVTM and ANQGSEA. V was cut by 0 bases and J by 5 bases, with 10 bases left in between. The CDR3 runs to 13 residues. CDR3 DNA sequence: TGCAGCGTTGAAGACCCCCGCGGGTATGGCTACACCTTC. Residues: CSVEDPRGYGYTF.

This chain uses TRBV7-2 with TRBJ2-3; 10 bases agree with TRBD2. V shed 10 bases, J shed 4 bases, and the junction held 8 bases outside the gene matches. The germline V gene has CDR1 SGHTA and CDR2 FQGNSA. CDR3 length equals 14 residues. The CDR3 loop reads CATFPGLASDTQYF. The CDR3 DNA reads as TGTGCCACTTTCCCGGGACTAGCGTCAGATACGCAGTATTTT.

In its sample, this clone was seen a few times. V gene TRBV30 combines with J gene TRBJ2-2, with D possibly TRBD1 on 6 matching bases. The CDR3 sequence is 16 residues long. V lost 3 bases, J lost 5 bases, and 19 bases lay in between. Germline values: CDR1 GTSNPN, CDR2 SVGIG (reference sequence). CDR3: CAWRAPDRTETGELFF. The CDR3, as DNA: TGTGCCTGGAGAGCCCCCGACAGGACAGAGACCGGGGAGCTGTTTTTT.

This chain uses TRBV7-2 with TRBJ2-2; D is uncertain. Germline V gene lookup returns CDR1 SGHTA and CDR2 FQGNSA. V was cut by 5 bases and J by 8 bases, with 18 bases left in between. CDR3 length: 15 residues. The CDR3 spells CASSGRPVWGGELFF. The CDR3 DNA sequence: TGTGCCAGCAGCGGCAGGCCAGTGTGGGGTGGGGAGCTGTTTTTT.

This clone was seen more than once but under ten times. The chain uses TRBV9 and TRBJ2-1; D remains ambiguous. CDR1 and CDR2 from the germline V gene are SGDLS and YYNGEE. The CDR3 totals 15 residues. The V gene lost 0 bases and the J gene lost 0 bases, with 7 bases spanning the gap. CDR3 protein: CASSVVVSSYNEQFF. CDR3 coding DNA: TGTGCCAGCAGCGTAGTTGTGAGCTCCTACAATGAGCAGTTCTTC.

The chain combines TRBV7-9 with TRBJ2-5; D is undetermined. Deletions cut 5 bases from V and 0 bases from J, with 10 bases between. Germline V lookup: CDR1 SEHNR, CDR2 FQNEAQ (reference sequence). The CDR3 runs 14 residues. CDR3 amino acids: CASSPSTYQETQYF. In nucleotides, the CDR3 is TGTGCCAGCAGCCCTTCGACATACCAAGAGACCCAGTACTTC.

In this sample, this clone turned up a few times. This chain links TRBV5-6 with TRBJ2-3; D unclear. V lost 4 bases and J lost 0, with 15 bases in between. Germline CDR1 and CDR2: SGHDT and YYEEEE. The CDR3 has 16 residues. This CDR3 reads CASSVAGLMSTDTQYF. The CDR3 nucleotides are TGTGCCAGCAGCGTAGCAGGTTTGATGAGCACAGATACGCAGTATTTT.

There are a few counts of this clone. The rearrangement uses TRBV7-2 and TRBJ2-6, with 8 nucleotides matching TRBD1. The CDR3 sequence is 19 residues long. Germline V gene data show CDR1 as SGHTA and CDR2 as FQGNSA. V lost 1 base to trimming and J lost 0 bases; unmatched junction nucleotides: 8. In DNA, the CDR3 is TGTGCCAGCAGCTTAGAGGCTAGGACAGGGCTCTCTGGGGCCAACGTCCTGACTTTC. Protein product: CASSLEARTGLSGANVLTF.

This clone was detected a few times. The chain has TRBV7-9 and TRBJ2-5; 8 nucleotides match TRBD2. This CDR3 is built from 16 residues. J was trimmed by 5 bases and V by 5 bases; bases with no gene match: 13. CDR1 is SEHNR, CDR2 FQNEAQ, per germline (reference sequence). CDR3 protein: CASSATFSGRSETQYF. In DNA, the CDR3 is TGTGCCAGCAGCGCCACTTTCAGCGGGAGATCGGAGACCCAGTACTTC. The variable domain in full, with the rest retrieved from reference TRBV7-9 and TRBJ2-5, is DTGVSQNPRHKITKRGQNVTFRCDPISEHNRLYWYRQTLGQGPEFLTYFQNEAQLEKSRLLSDRFSAERPKGSFSTLEIQRTEQGDSAMYLCASSATFSGRSETQYFGPGTRLLVL.

This chain's CDR3 is CASSIDARGIQETQYF. DNA for the CDR3: TGTGCCAGTAGTATAGATGCCCGGGGCATTCAAGAGACCCAGTACTTC. This sequence joins TRBV19 and TRBJ2-5; D is perhaps TRBD1 or TRBD2 (5 bases each). Germline-derived CDR1 and CDR2 are LNHDA and SQIVND (reference sequence). Trimming removed 0 bases from V and 2 bases from J, with 13 bases in between. The CDR3 runs to 16 residues.

This clone turned up a few times. The chain carries TRBV7-6 and TRBJ2-7; the match to TRBD1 covers 10 bases. In germline, CDR1 is SGHVS, CDR2 FNYEAQ. This CDR3 contains 16 residues. Trimming took 5 bases from V and 5 from J; bases not matched to a gene: 12. As DNA, the CDR3 is TGTGCCAGCAGCACAAATCGGGACAGGGGTTTCCACGAGCAGTACTTC. This gives the protein CASSTNRDRGFHEQYF.

The rearrangement joins TRBV4-2 to TRBJ2-3, with a possible D match to TRBD2 (6 bases). The V end was cut by 4 bases, the J end by 5 bases, with 16 bases between. CDR3 length: 15 amino acids. Germline V gene data show CDR1 as LGHNA and CDR2 as YNFKEQ. CDR3 loop: CASSPGDPRGDTQYF. Written as DNA, the CDR3 is TGTGCCAGCAGCCCGGGGGACCCCAGAGGAGATACGCAGTATTTT.